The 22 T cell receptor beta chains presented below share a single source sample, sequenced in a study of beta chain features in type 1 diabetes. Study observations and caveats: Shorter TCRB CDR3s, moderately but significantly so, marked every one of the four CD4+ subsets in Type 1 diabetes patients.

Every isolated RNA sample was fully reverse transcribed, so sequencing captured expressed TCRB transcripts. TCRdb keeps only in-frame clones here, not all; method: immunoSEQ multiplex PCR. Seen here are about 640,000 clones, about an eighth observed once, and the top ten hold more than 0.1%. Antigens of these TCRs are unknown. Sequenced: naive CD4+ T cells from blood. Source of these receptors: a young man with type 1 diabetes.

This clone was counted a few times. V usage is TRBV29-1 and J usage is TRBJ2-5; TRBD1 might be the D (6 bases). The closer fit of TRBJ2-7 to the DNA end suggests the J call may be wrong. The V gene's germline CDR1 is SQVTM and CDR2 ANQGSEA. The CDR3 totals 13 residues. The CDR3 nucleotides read TGCAGCGTTGAAGATCCAGCAGGGGACGAGCAGTACTTC. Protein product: CSVEDPAGDEQYF.

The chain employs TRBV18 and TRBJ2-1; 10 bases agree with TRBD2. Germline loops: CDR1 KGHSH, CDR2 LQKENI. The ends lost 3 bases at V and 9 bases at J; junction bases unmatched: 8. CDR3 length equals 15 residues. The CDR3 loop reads CASSPQRGGRGEQFF. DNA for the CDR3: TGTGCCAGCTCACCCCAGCGGGGGGGCCGCGGTGAGCAGTTCTTC.

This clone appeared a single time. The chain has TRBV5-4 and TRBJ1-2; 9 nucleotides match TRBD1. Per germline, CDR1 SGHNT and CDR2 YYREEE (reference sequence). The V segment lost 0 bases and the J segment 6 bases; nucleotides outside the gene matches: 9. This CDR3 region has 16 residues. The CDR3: CASSLDPPGTGHGYTF. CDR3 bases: TGTGCCAGCAGCTTGGACCCGCCTGGGACAGGGCATGGCTACACCTTC.

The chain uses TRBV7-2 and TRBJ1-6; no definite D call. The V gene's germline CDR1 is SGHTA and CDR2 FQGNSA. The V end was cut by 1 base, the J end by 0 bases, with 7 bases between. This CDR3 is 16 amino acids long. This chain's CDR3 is CASSLVTSSYNSPLHF. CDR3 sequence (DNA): TGTGCCAGCAGCTTAGTGACGAGCTCCTATAATTCACCCCTCCACTTT.

The CDR3 sequence: CASSGQGSSYNEQFF. As DNA, the CDR3 is TGTGCCAGCAGTGGACAGGGGAGCTCCTACAATGAGCAGTTCTTC. The gene calls are TRBV27 and TRBJ2-1; the match to TRBD1 covers 9 bases. Trimming cost V 5 bases and J 0 bases; bases outside gene matches: 2. Germline V gives CDR1 MNHEY, CDR2 SMNVEV (reference sequence). The CDR3 sequence is 15 residues long.

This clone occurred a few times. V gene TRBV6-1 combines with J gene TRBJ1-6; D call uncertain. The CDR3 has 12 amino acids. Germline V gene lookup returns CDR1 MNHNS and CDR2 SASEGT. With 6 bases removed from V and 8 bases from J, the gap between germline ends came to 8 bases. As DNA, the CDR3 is TGTGCCAGCAGGGCCTGGGATTCACCCCTCCACTTT. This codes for CASRAWDSPLHF.

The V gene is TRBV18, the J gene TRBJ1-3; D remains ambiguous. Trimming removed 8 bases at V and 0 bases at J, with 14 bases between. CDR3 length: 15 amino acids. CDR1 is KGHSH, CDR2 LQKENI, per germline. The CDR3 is CASTPSAASGNTIYF. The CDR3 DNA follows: TGTGCCAGCACGCCCTCCGCGGCCTCTGGAAACACCATATATTTT.

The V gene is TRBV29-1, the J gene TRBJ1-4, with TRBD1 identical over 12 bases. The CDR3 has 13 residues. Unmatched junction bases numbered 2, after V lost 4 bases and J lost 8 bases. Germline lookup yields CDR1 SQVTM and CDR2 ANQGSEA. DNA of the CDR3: TGCAGCGTTGCCGGGACAGGGGGCGAAAAACTGTTTTTT. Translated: CSVAGTGGEKLFF.

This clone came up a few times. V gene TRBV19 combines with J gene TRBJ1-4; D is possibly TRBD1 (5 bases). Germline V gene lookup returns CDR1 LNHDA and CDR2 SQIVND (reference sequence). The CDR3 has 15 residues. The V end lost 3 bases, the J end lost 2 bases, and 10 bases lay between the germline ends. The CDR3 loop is CASSIEGQTNEKLFF. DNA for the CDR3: TGTGCCAGTAGTATTGAGGGGCAGACTAATGAAAAACTGTTTTTT.

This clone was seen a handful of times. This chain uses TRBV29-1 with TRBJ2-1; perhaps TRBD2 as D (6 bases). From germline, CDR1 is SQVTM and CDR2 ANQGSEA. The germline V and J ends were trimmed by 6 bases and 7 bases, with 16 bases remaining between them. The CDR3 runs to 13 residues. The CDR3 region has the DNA TGCAGCGTGGGCGGGGATCTCTATAATGAGCAGTTCTTC. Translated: CSVGGDLYNEQFF.

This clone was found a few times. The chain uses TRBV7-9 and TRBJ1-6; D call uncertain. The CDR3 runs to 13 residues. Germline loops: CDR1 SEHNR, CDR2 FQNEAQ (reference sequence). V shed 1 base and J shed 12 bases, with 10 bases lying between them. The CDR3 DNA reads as TGTGCCAGCAGCTTAGACGGCTCGGGACCCCTCCACTTT. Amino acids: CASSLDGSGPLHF.

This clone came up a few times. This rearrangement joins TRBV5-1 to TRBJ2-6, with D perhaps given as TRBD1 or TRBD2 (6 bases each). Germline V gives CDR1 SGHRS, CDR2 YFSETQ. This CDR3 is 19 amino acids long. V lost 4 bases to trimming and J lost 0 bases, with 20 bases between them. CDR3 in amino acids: CASSETGTGDLSGANVLTF. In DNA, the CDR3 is TGCGCCAGCAGCGAAACAGGGACGGGGGACCTCTCTGGGGCCAACGTCCTGACTTTC. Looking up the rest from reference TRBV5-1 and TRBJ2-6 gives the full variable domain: KAGVTQTPRYLIKTRGQQVTLSCSPISGHRSVSWYQQTPGQGLQFLFEYFSETQRNKGNFPGRFSGRQFSNSRSEMNVSTLELGDSALYLCASSETGTGDLSGANVLTFGAGSRLTVL.

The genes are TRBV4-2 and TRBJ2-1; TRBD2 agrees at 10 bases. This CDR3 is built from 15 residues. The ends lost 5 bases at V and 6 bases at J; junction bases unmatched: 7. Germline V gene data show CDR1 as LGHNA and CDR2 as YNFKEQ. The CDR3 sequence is CASSSSGGAFNEQFF. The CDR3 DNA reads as TGTGCCAGCAGCTCAAGCGGGGGGGCTTTCAATGAGCAGTTCTTC.

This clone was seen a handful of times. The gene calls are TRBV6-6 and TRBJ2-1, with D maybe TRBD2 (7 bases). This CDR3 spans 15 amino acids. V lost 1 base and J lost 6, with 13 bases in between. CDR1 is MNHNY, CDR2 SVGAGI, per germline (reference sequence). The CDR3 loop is CASSYWGGGGNEQFF. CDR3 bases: TGTGCCAGCAGTTACTGGGGGGGCGGTGGCAATGAGCAGTTCTTC.

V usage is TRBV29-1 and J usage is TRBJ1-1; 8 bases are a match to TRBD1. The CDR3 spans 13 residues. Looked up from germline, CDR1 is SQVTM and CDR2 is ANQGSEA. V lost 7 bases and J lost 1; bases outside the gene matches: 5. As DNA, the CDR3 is TGCAGCGCAGGGACAGGAGCGAACACTGAAGCTTTCTTT. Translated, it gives CSAGTGANTEAFF.

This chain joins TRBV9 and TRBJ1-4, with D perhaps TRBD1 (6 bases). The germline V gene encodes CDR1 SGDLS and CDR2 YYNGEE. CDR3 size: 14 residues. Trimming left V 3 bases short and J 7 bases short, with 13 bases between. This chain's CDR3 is CASSEGTRGEKLFF. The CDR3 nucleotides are TGTGCCAGCAGCGAGGGGACCAGGGGTGAAAAACTGTTTTTT.

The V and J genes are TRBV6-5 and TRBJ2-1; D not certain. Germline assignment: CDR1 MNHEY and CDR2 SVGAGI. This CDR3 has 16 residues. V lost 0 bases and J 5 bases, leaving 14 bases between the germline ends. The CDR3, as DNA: TGTGCCAGCAGTTACTCAGGGCAGGTATTACACAATGAGCAGTTCTTC. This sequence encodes CASSYSGQVLHNEQFF.

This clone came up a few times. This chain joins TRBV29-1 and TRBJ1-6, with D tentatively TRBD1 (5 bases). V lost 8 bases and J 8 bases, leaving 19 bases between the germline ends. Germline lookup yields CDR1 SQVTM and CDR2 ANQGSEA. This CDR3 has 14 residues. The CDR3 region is CSFRVGGGDSPLHF. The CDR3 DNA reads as TGCAGCTTCCGAGTGGGGGGTGGGGATTCACCCCTCCACTTT.

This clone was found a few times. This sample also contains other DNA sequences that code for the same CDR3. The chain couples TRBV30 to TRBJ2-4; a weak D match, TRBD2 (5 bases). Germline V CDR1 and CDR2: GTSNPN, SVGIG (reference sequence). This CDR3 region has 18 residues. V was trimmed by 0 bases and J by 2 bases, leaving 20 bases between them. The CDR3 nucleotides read TGTGCCTGGAGTGTACTCCGGGGTGGTCCCGGTTCCAAAAACATTCAGTACTTC. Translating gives CAWSVLRGGPGSKNIQYF.

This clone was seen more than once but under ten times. The CDR3 bases are TGTGCCAGCACCCAGCAGGGCGGGAACTATGGCTACACCTTC. Translated: CASTQQGGNYGYTF. The rearrangement joins TRBV7-9 to TRBJ1-2, with D perhaps TRBD1 (5 bases). This CDR3 has 14 amino acids. V shed 7 bases and J shed 2 bases, with 14 bases lying between them. Germline CDR1 and CDR2: SEHNR and FQNEAQ (reference sequence).

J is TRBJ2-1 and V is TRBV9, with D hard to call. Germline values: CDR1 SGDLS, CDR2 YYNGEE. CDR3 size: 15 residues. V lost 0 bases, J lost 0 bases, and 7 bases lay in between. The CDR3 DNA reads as TGTGCCAGCAGCGTAGATGGTGCCTCCTACAATGAGCAGTTCTTC. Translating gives CASSVDGASYNEQFF.

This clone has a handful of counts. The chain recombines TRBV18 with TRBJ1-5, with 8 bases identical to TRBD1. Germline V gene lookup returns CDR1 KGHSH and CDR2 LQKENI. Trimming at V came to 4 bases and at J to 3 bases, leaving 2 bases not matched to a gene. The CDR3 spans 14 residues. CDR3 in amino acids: CASSRRGPNQPQHF. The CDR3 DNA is TGTGCCAGCTCACGCAGGGGGCCCAATCAGCCCCAGCATTTT. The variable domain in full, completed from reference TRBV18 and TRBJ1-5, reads NAGVMQNPRHLVRRRGQEARLRCSPMKGHSHVYWYRQLPEEGLKFMVYLQKENIIDESGMPKERFSAEFPKEGPSILRIQQVVRGDSAAYFCASSRRGPNQPQHFGDGTRLSIL.